This note documents a single T cell receptor beta chain sequence. CDR3 size: 11 residues. Germline CDR1 SGDLS, CDR2 YYNGEE. V was shortened by 3 bases and J by 9 bases, with 9 bases between the two germline ends. The sample is drawn from a study of T cell changes during pregnancy in multiple sclerosis. TCRdb keeps only in-frame clones here, not all; method: immunoSEQ multiplex PCR. The data contain about 50,000 clones, 85% to 95% of them singletons. This sequence originates from a female donor with multiple sclerosis, enrolled in a pregnancy study. The sample consisted of CD8+ T cells from peripheral blood mononuclear cells, taken before pregnancy. V usage is TRBV9 and J usage is TRBJ1-1, with D tentatively TRBD1 (5 bases). The CDR3 spells CASSAQGKAFF. The CDR3 coding sequence is TGTGCCAGCAGCGCCCAGGGCAAAGCTTTCTTT.